Listed here are 9 T cell receptor beta chains from one sample, sequenced in a study of T cell responses to AZD1222 COVID-19 vaccine. Here immunoSEQ multiplex PCR was the method, and the copy in TCRdb shows in-frame clones only, minus some. The sample lists 180,000 or so clones, 94% occurring once. The sequencing here drew on peripheral blood, taken on day 0 of AZD1222 vaccination. These receptor sequences come from an adult in good health.

The chain joins TRBV28 to TRBJ1-3, with a weak D call TRBD1 (6 bases). The CDR3 runs to 17 residues. CDR1 is MDHEN, CDR2 SYDVKM, per germline. V dropped 3 bases and J dropped 0 bases, with 15 bases sitting between them. The CDR3 DNA sequence: TGTGCCAGCAGTTTGTTACTCGGGGACAACTCTGGAAACACCATATATTTT. The encoded protein is CASSLLLGDNSGNTIYF.

This rearrangement joins TRBV5-5 to TRBJ1-2, with 9 bases aligning to TRBD1. CDR1 is SGHKS, CDR2 YYEKEE, per germline (reference sequence). With 0 bases clipped from V and 7 bases from J, the junction kept 7 bases outside the gene matches. The CDR3 is 15 amino acids. The CDR3 DNA reads TGTGCCAGCAGCTTGGAGGGACAGGGAAATCGTGGCTACACCTTC. Encoded protein: CASSLEGQGNRGYTF.

The chain combines TRBV19 with TRBJ2-3; 8 positions agree with TRBD1. Germline V CDR1 and CDR2: LNHDA, SQIVND (reference sequence). This CDR3 region has 14 residues. Losses at the gene ends were 5 bases for V and 1 base for J; bases not matched to a gene: 2. As DNA, the CDR3 is TGTGCCAGTAGTTCGGACAGGGGCACAGATACGCAGTATTTT. It yields the protein CASSSDRGTDTQYF.

This sequence joins TRBV18 and TRBJ1-1; D gene ambiguous. The CDR3 sequence is 12 residues long. CDR1 and CDR2 from the germline V gene are KGHSH and LQKENI. V shed 3 bases and J shed 4 bases, with 6 bases lying between them. The CDR3 nucleotides are TGTGCCAGCTCACCGGTCTCCACTGAAGCTTTCTTT. This gives the protein CASSPVSTEAFF.

The rearrangement joins TRBV28 to TRBJ1-1; the match to TRBD1 covers 7 bases. The CDR3 length is 15 residues. In germline, CDR1 is MDHEN, CDR2 SYDVKM. Unmatched junction bases numbered 10, after V lost 4 bases and J lost 5 bases. CDR3 nucleotide sequence: TGTGCCAGCAGTTCCCCAGGGGGTGTCTCTACTGAAGCTTTCTTT. It encodes CASSSPGGVSTEAFF.

The chain links TRBV15 to TRBJ2-7; D may be TRBD2 (6 bases). The germline CDR1 and CDR2 sequences are LNHNV and YYDKDF (reference sequence). Trimming left V 5 bases short and J 1 base short, with 15 bases between. The CDR3 runs to 15 residues. The CDR3 loop is CATSPKGGPSYEQYF. CDR3 sequence (DNA): TGTGCCACCAGCCCTAAGGGAGGCCCTTCCTACGAGCAGTACTTC.

The genes are TRBV10-3 and TRBJ1-1; 7 bases are shared with TRBD1. The CDR3 runs to 13 residues. Germline assignment: CDR1 ENHRY and CDR2 SYGVKD. After removal of 7 bases from V and 0 bases from J, the junction contained 2 bases not matched to a gene. This CDR3 is CAINRGLNTEAFF. The CDR3 DNA reads TGTGCCATCAACAGGGGCCTGAACACTGAAGCTTTCTTT.

The V call is TRBV9, the J call TRBJ1-2; D is uncertain. CDR1 SGDLS and CDR2 YYNGEE come from the germline V gene. V lost 0 bases, J lost 2 bases, and 5 bases lay in between. The CDR3 is 13 amino acids. The CDR3 region has the DNA TGTGCCAGCAGCGTAGCCGGGAACTATGGCTACACCTTC. Translated: CASSVAGNYGYTF.

The chain carries TRBV2 and TRBJ1-3; D unclear. Germline CDR1 SNHLY, CDR2 FYNNEI. V lost 6 bases and J 7 bases, leaving 7 bases between the germline ends. There are 11 residues in the CDR3. The CDR3 region has the DNA TGTGCCAGCAGCCGTAGGAACACCATATATTTT. Translated, it gives CASSRRNTIYF.